Below, 21 T cell receptor beta chains from the same sample are listed, as sequenced in a study of T cells in Graves' hyperthyroidism and ophthalmopathy. Researchers took RNA transcripts and amplified the TCR beta CDR3 regions from them. Carried out on the TCR CDR3, a first-round RT-PCR used the HTBI primer set. One entry per CDR3 protein, called by TCRdb with MiXCR from the multiplex PCR reads. In the table there are some 500,000 distinct CDR3 sequences, over 13% of which are singletons. The sequenced material came from blood. The receptor source for this set is a woman younger than 35 with Graves' hyperthyroidism.

This clonotype showed up many times. The chain has TRBV28 and TRBJ2-6; D is possibly TRBD2 (6 bases). Looked up from germline, CDR1 is MDHEN and CDR2 is SYDVKM. This CDR3 region has 16 residues. The ends were cut back, 5 bases at V and 2 bases at J, with 13 bases in the middle. The DNA for the CDR3 is TGTGCCAGCAGTATTGGGGGGAAGCCTGGGGCCAACGTCCTGACTTTC. This gives the protein CASSIGGKPGANVLTF. Full variable domain (missing parts from reference TRBV28 and TRBJ2-6): DVKVTQSSRYLVKRTGEKVFLECVQDMDHENMFWYRQDPGLGLRLIYFSYDVKMKEKGDIPEGYSVSREKKERFSLILESASTNQTSMYLCASSIGGKPGANVLTFGAGSRLTVL.

On this clonotype: A much larger clone lies a single base off, so this may be a read error. The V gene is TRBV7-2, the J gene TRBJ1-3, with D uncertain. Trimming shortened V by 6 bases and J by 6 bases, and 18 bases separated the two germline ends. Looked up from germline, CDR1 is SGHTA and CDR2 is FQGNSA. The CDR3 spans 15 residues. CDR3 bases: TGTGCCAGCAGTTACGATACGTATCCTGAAAACACCATATATTTT. Translating it yields CASSYDTYPENTIYF. Variable domain in full (rest from reference TRBV7-2 and TRBJ1-3): GAGVSQSPSNKVTEKGKDVELRCDPISGHTALYWYRQSLGQGLEFLIYFQGNSAPDKSGLPSDRFSAERTGGSVSTLTIQRTQQEDSAVYLCASSYDTYPENTIYFGEGSWLTVV.

Worth noting for this clonotype: Just one base apart from a much larger clone, this may be a read error. The chain combines TRBV18 with TRBJ2-7; TRBD1 matches 8 bases. V gave up 6 bases and J gave up 5 bases; unmatched junction bases: 3. Germline V gene lookup returns CDR1 KGHSH and CDR2 LQKENI. The CDR3 covers 12 residues. CDR3 in amino acids: CASSMDRDEQYF. The CDR3 nucleotides read TGTGCCAGCTCTATGGACAGGGACGAGCAGTACTTC.

This clonotype was counted a few times. The chain has TRBV7-9 and TRBJ1-1, with TRBD1 identical over 9 bases. V trimming: 4 bases; J trimming: 0 bases; junction bases outside the gene matches: 3. The CDR3 loop spans 15 amino acids. Germline CDR1 SEHNR, CDR2 FQNEAQ (reference sequence). CDR3 in amino acids: CASSSRQGVNTEAFF. CDR3 DNA sequence: TGTGCCAGCAGCTCAAGACAGGGGGTGAACACTGAAGCTTTCTTT.

This clonotype was seen at least ten times. At one of its ends the junction is not consistent with the germline gene, which may arise from a read error. The CDR3 reads CASRPQRVSHEQYF. CDR3 DNA: TGTGCCTCTAGGCCCCAGCGGGTCTCCCACGAGCAGTACTTC. The J gene is TRBJ2-7, the V gene TRBV19; tentative D call: TRBD2 (6 bases). This CDR3 has 14 amino acids. Germline V gene data show CDR1 as LNHDA and CDR2 as SQIVND (reference sequence).

The J gene is TRBJ1-1, the V gene TRBV11-3; D is possibly TRBD1 (5 bases). The V gene lost 6 bases and the J gene lost 1 base, with 15 bases spanning the gap. The V gene's germline CDR1 is SGHNT and CDR2 YENEEA. CDR3 size: 15 residues. CDR3 nucleotides: TGTGCCAGCAGAAATGAGCCAGGGCCGAACACTGAAGCTTTCTTT. This codes for CASRNEPGPNTEAFF.

At least ten counts were recorded for this clonotype. The chain combines TRBV6-1 with TRBJ2-1; D might be TRBD1 (6 bases). This CDR3 has 14 residues. From germline, CDR1 is MNHNS and CDR2 SASEGT. Trimming took 5 bases from V and 8 from J, leaving 16 bases between them. The CDR3 loop is CASSFLQGRDEQFF. DNA for the CDR3: TGTGCCAGCAGTTTCCTACAGGGACGCGATGAGCAGTTCTTC.

Comment on this clonotype: Mismatch with germline at one junction end may stem from a read error. This rearrangement joins TRBV24-1 to TRBJ2-1, with a weak D call TRBD1 (5 bases). The CDR3 is 15 amino acids. The germline CDR1 and CDR2 sequences are KGHDR and SFDVKD. The CDR3, as DNA: TGTGCCACCAGTGACCCACAGGAGTGGTACAATGGGCAGTTCTTC. Residues: CATSDPQEWYNGQFF.

This clonotype was detected ten times or more. The chain couples TRBV4-1 to TRBJ1-6; 10 nucleotides align to TRBD1. V was pared by 1 base and J by 7 bases, with 7 bases of the junction left unmatched. The CDR3 is 17 amino acids. CDR1 and CDR2 from the germline V gene are MGHRA and YSYEKL. This CDR3 reads CASSQGPGTGVNSPLHF. CDR3 nucleotide sequence: TGCGCCAGCAGCCAAGGCCCCGGGACAGGGGTAAATTCACCCCTCCACTTT.

Note on this clonotype: The junction departs from germline at one end; a sequencing error may be responsible. The gene calls are TRBV13 and TRBJ2-3, with D possibly TRBD2 on 6 matching bases. Germline assignment: CDR1 PRHDT and CDR2 FYEKMQ (reference sequence). This CDR3 has 14 residues. The CDR3 spells CASSQGLLTDTRYF. In DNA form, the CDR3 reads TGTGCCAGCAGCCAGGGACTGTTAACAGATACGCGGTATTTT.

The chain uses TRBV25-1 and TRBJ1-1, with D maybe TRBD1 (5 bases). Germline values: CDR1 MGHDK, CDR2 SYGVNS. V dropped 7 bases and J dropped 1 base, with 13 bases sitting between them. The CDR3 length is 14 residues. The CDR3 coding sequence is TGTGCCAGCACCGCGGGACGGGGGAACACTGAAGCTTTCTTT. Its protein product is CASTAGRGNTEAFF.

This clonotype came up many times. The chain employs TRBV11-3 and TRBJ2-3; 8 bases are a match to TRBD2. CDR3 length: 16 residues. Germline-derived CDR1 and CDR2 are SGHNT and YENEEA. The trim removed 3 bases at V and 5 bases at J, leaving 10 bases unmatched. In nucleotides, the CDR3 is TGTGCCAGCAGCTTTGGACTAGCTCCTAGGGGAGATACGCAGTATTTT. Protein: CASSFGLAPRGDTQYF.

In its sample, this clonotype was seen many times. CDR3 DNA sequence: TGTGCCAGCAGCCATCCTTCGCTACGCACAGATACGCAGTATTTT. Translation gives CASSHPSLRTDTQYF. V usage is TRBV3-1 and J usage is TRBJ2-3; unclear D gene. Deletions cut 3 bases from V and 1 base from J, with 11 bases between. Germline V gene sequence: CDR1 LGHDT, CDR2 YNNKEL (reference sequence). This CDR3 region has 15 residues.

In this sample, this clonotype turned up many times. The chain combines TRBV20-1 with TRBJ2-1, with 12 bases matching TRBD2. After removal of 5 bases from V and 3 bases from J, the junction contained 5 bases not matched to a gene. CDR3 length: 15 residues. Germline V CDR1 and CDR2: DFQATT, SNEGSKA (reference sequence). CDR3 bases: TGCAGTGCTTGGACTAGCGGGATGAACTACAATGAGCAGTTCTTC. Its translation is CSAWTSGMNYNEQFF.

This clonotype was recorded many times. This chain uses TRBV11-3 with TRBJ1-1; D is perhaps TRBD1 (6 bases). This CDR3 has 16 residues. V lost 1 base, J lost 0 bases, and 12 bases lay in between. Looked up from germline, CDR1 is SGHNT and CDR2 is YENEEA. The CDR3 region has the DNA TGTGCCAGCAGCTTAGTCGTAGGGGGACTGAACACTGAAGCTTTCTTT. It translates to CASSLVVGGLNTEAFF.

This clonotype was counted a few times. V gene TRBV20-1 combines with J gene TRBJ2-7; the D is unclear. CDR1 is DFQATT and CDR2 is SNEGSKA in the germline V gene (reference sequence). The CDR3 extends over 14 amino acids. With 1 base removed from V and 7 bases from J, the gap between germline ends came to 17 bases. The CDR3 loop reads CSARGGSGGREQYF. The CDR3 DNA is TGCAGTGCTAGAGGGGGATCTGGCGGACGGGAGCAGTACTTC.

This rearrangement joins TRBV7-3 to TRBJ2-1; the D gene is possibly TRBD1 (7 bases). CDR1 and CDR2 from the germline V gene are SGHTA and FQGTGA. Trimming left V 3 bases short and J 7 bases short, with 13 bases between. The CDR3 contains 14 residues. The chain's CDR3 is CASSFRGARNEQFF. The CDR3 DNA is TGTGCCAGCAGCTTCAGGGGGGCTAGAAATGAGCAGTTCTTC.

This rearrangement joins TRBV9 to TRBJ2-3; tentatively, D is TRBD2 (5 bases). CDR3 length equals 16 residues. The V and J ends lost 0 bases and 2 bases respectively, with 13 bases between them. Germline CDR1 is SGDLS and CDR2 is YYNGEE. Here the CDR3 reads CASSVGARDVTDTQYF. The CDR3 DNA reads TGTGCCAGCAGCGTAGGGGCCCGGGATGTCACAGATACGCAGTATTTT.

This clonotype has only a few counts. The rearrangement uses TRBV30 and TRBJ1-6; no definite D call. Trimming took off 5 bases at V and 0 bases at J, with 5 bases between the two ends. CDR3 size: 13 residues. Looked up from germline, CDR1 is GTSNPN and CDR2 is SVGIG (reference sequence). For the CDR3, the DNA is TGTGCCTGGCAGCGCTCCTATAATTCACCCCTCCACTTT. Protein: CAWQRSYNSPLHF.

This clonotype was picked up a small number of times. This chain joins TRBV6-4 and TRBJ2-2, with a possible D match to TRBD1 (5 bases). The CDR3 totals 14 residues. The V and J ends lost 7 bases and 1 base respectively, with 10 bases between them. Germline V CDR1 and CDR2: MRHNA, SNTAGT. CDR3 amino acids: CASKIQGNTGELFF. The CDR3 DNA reads TGTGCCAGCAAAATTCAGGGGAACACCGGGGAGCTGTTTTTT.

This clonotype was counted at least ten times. The CDR3 loop is CASKDLTSGTGGQETQYF. In nucleotides, the CDR3 is TGTGCCAGCAAAGACCTGACCTCCGGGACAGGGGGCCAAGAGACCCAGTACTTC. The chain carries TRBV27 and TRBJ2-5, with TRBD1 matching over 11 bases. CDR3 length: 18 residues. Germline values: CDR1 MNHEY, CDR2 SMNVEV (reference sequence). J lost 1 base, V lost 7 bases, and 14 bases had no gene match.